The clone carrying this TCR beta chain was seen only a few times. Its antigen is currently unknown. This specimen belongs to a study of T cell responses to AZD1222 COVID-19 vaccine. Study-wide results and caveats: The CD4 TCRs associated with vaccination extended across spike and predominated at 160-218 and 743-854.

The V end lost 8 bases, the J end lost 9 bases, and 16 bases lay between the germline ends. Germline V gene sequence: CDR1 SGHVS, CDR2 FNYEAQ. The CDR3 has 13 amino acids. The protocol was immunoSEQ multiplex PCR, while the TCRdb copy is restricted to in-frame clones and leaves out a portion. Of under 150,000 clones listed, 92% are singletons. Sample: peripheral blood, taken on day 0 of AZD1222 vaccination. The rearrangement links TRBV7-6 to TRBJ2-2, with a weak D call TRBD1 (5 bases). The sequence was obtained from an adult in good health. CDR3 DNA sequence: TGTGCCAGCTCAGGGAACGCGCGAAGGGAGCTGTTTTTT. This encodes CASSGNARRELFF.